Each of the 19 T cell receptor beta chains below was sequenced from the same sample in a study of blood T cell repertoires in COVID-19. Clones were sequenced by immunoSEQ multiplex PCR, and TCRdb holds only the in-frame ones, with some missing. The sample contains fewer than 400,000 clones, approximately 86% of which appear only once. Sequenced material: PBMCs or T cells enriched from blood (not recorded which). These receptors all come from a young woman who had recovered from COVID-19.

The gene calls are TRBV6-2 or TRBV6-3 and TRBJ1-5, with a tentative D call TRBD1 (5 bases). This CDR3 region has 14 residues. CDR1 and CDR2 from the germline V gene are MNHEY and SVGEGT. Trimming removed 6 bases at V and 7 bases at J, with 16 bases between. CDR3 region: CASSTRAGKQPQHF. The DNA of the CDR3 is TGTGCCAGCAGCACCCGGGCAGGGAAACAGCCCCAGCATTTT.

This chain links TRBV7-9 with TRBJ1-1; D might be TRBD1 (5 bases). The germline V gene encodes CDR1 SEHNR and CDR2 FQNEAQ (reference sequence). The CDR3 covers 15 residues. Between the trimmed V and J ends, which lost 3 bases and 3 bases, there was a span of 14 bases. The DNA for the CDR3 is TGTGCCAGCAGCTTTCTTACCAAAGGGGACACTGAAGCTTTCTTT. Protein: CASSFLTKGDTEAFF. Based on the CDR3 plus reference TRBV7-9 and TRBJ1-1, the full variable domain is DTGVSQNPRHKITKRGQNVTFRCDPISEHNRLYWYRQTLGQGPEFLTYFQNEAQLEKSRLLSDRFSAERPKGSFSTLEIQRTEQGDSAMYLCASSFLTKGDTEAFFGQGTRLTVV.

The table lists this clone with many counts. The V call is TRBV6-2 or TRBV6-3, the J call TRBJ2-7; D not certain. The V gene lost 5 bases and the J gene lost 1 base, with 15 bases spanning the gap. The CDR3 spans 15 residues. Germline V gives CDR1 MNHEY, CDR2 SVGEGT. DNA of the CDR3: TGTGCCAGCAGTCAACTTCTACCCCAATCCTACGAGCAGTACTTC. The encoded protein is CASSQLLPQSYEQYF.

The chain combines TRBV6-2 or TRBV6-3 with TRBJ2-7, with 10 bases aligning to TRBD2. The J segment lost 4 bases and the V segment lost 4 bases, leaving 4 bases of the junction unmatched. The germline V gene encodes CDR1 MNHEY and CDR2 SVGEGT. The CDR3 has 14 amino acids. In DNA form, the CDR3 reads TGTGCCAGCAGTTCCTGGACTAGCGGATACGAGCAGTACTTC. Translation gives CASSSWTSGYEQYF.

J is TRBJ1-2 and V is TRBV29-1; D is possibly TRBD1 (5 bases). V lost 6 bases to trimming and J lost 4 bases, with 15 bases between them. The germline V gene has CDR1 SQVTM and CDR2 ANQGSEA. The CDR3 is 13 residues long. The CDR3 coding sequence is TGCAGCGTGCTGGGTCGGCAGGGCTATGGCTACACCTTC. Protein sequence: CSVLGRQGYGYTF.

CDR3 in amino acids: CASSQSGNEQFF. The CDR3 coding sequence is TGTGCCAGCAGCCAATCCGGGAATGAGCAGTTCTTC. V and J are TRBV4-2 and TRBJ2-1; D gene ambiguous. With 2 bases removed from V and 7 bases from J, the gap between germline ends came to 6 bases. The length of the CDR3 is 12 residues. Germline V gene data show CDR1 as LGHNA and CDR2 as YNFKEQ.

The chain uses TRBV6-2 or TRBV6-3 and TRBJ1-2, with 7 bases aligning to TRBD1. V was clipped by 6 bases and J by 5 bases; unmatched bases: 9. The length of the CDR3 is 14 residues. Germline assignment: CDR1 MNHEY and CDR2 SVGEGT. The CDR3 DNA follows: TGTGCCAGCAGCCCCAGGGGGGAGCGATATGGCTACACCTTC. Protein: CASSPRGERYGYTF.

This clone was detected once. The V call is TRBV3-1 (or the pseudogene TRBV3-2), the J call TRBJ1-6; TRBD1 matches 8 bases. The CDR3 is 16 amino acids. The germline gives CDR1 LGHDT, CDR2 YNNKEL (reference sequence). Trimming cost V 2 bases and J 6 bases; bases outside gene matches: 6. CDR3 protein: CASSQYGTGGNSPLHF. The CDR3 DNA sequence: TGTGCCAGCAGCCAATACGGGACAGGCGGTAATTCACCCCTCCACTTT.

The chain carries TRBV5-1 and TRBJ1-1; D is perhaps TRBD1 (5 bases). Trimming removed 4 bases at V and 7 bases at J, with 14 bases between. Germline CDR1 and CDR2: SGHRS and YFSETQ. CDR3 size: 13 residues. The CDR3 is CASSAGGTLEAFF. CDR3 bases: TGCGCCAGCAGCGCGGGAGGGACCCTTGAAGCTTTCTTT.

This chain connects TRBV9 to TRBJ1-4; a possible D gene is TRBD1 (5 bases). This CDR3 has 14 residues. Germline CDR1 reads SGDLS; CDR2 reads YYNGEE. The V gene lost 0 bases and the J gene lost 3 bases, with 6 bases spanning the gap. DNA for the CDR3: TGTGCCAGCAGCGTAGCAGGGTCTAATGAAAAACTGTTTTTT. This encodes CASSVAGSNEKLFF.

The rearrangement joins TRBV19 to TRBJ1-2; 9 nucleotides align to TRBD1. Trimming at V came to 8 bases and at J to 6 bases, leaving 7 bases not matched to a gene. Germline CDR1 and CDR2: LNHDA and SQIVND (reference sequence). The CDR3 covers 13 residues. CDR3 loop: CASAPGQGNGYTF. DNA for the CDR3: TGTGCCAGTGCCCCGGGACAGGGAAATGGCTACACCTTC.

The count of this clone is one. This chain connects TRBV6-5 to TRBJ2-1; D may be TRBD2 (5 bases). The CDR3 is 14 amino acids. Germline V gene data show CDR1 as MNHEY and CDR2 as SVGAGI. Trimming left V 0 bases short and J 4 bases short, with 7 bases between. This CDR3 reads CASSYSSGYNEQFF. The CDR3 DNA reads TGTGCCAGCAGTTACTCATCGGGGTACAATGAGCAGTTCTTC.

The rearrangement links TRBV19 to TRBJ2-2; D is unresolved. The germline gives CDR1 LNHDA, CDR2 SQIVND (reference sequence). The V gene lost 3 bases and the J gene lost 1 base, with 9 bases spanning the gap. The CDR3 length is 15 residues. CDR3 coding DNA: TGTGCCAGTAGTATCGAACTCCTGAACACCGGGGAGCTGTTTTTT. Encoded protein: CASSIELLNTGELFF.

This clone has just one count. This chain joins TRBV18 and TRBJ2-3; 7 bases map to TRBD1. Per the germline V gene, CDR1 is KGHSH and CDR2 is LQKENI. V lost 0 bases, J lost 0 bases, and 6 bases stayed unmatched. This CDR3 region has 17 residues. The CDR3 DNA sequence: TGTGCCAGCTCACCACCAAGGGGACAGCCTAGCACAGATACGCAGTATTTT. This encodes CASSPPRGQPSTDTQYF. Looking up the rest from reference TRBV18 and TRBJ2-3 gives the full variable domain: NAGVMQNPRHLVRRRGQEARLRCSPMKGHSHVYWYRQLPEEGLKFMVYLQKENIIDESGMPKERFSAEFPKEGPSILRIQQVVRGDSAAYFCASSPPRGQPSTDTQYFGPGTRLTVL.

The chain is built from TRBV7-2 and TRBJ2-7, with 10 positions matching TRBD2. Per germline, CDR1 SGHTA and CDR2 FQGNSA. V shed 5 bases, J shed 2 bases, and the junction held 12 bases outside the gene matches. There are 17 residues in the CDR3. The CDR3 coding sequence is TGTGCCAGCAGCATTCTAGCGGGGGAGCCAGTTGCCTACGAGCAGTACTTC. Protein: CASSILAGEPVAYEQYF.

This sequence joins TRBV6-4 and TRBJ2-3; possible D gene TRBD1, 6 bases. The CDR3 is 15 residues long. V lost 3 bases to trimming and J lost 1 base, with 11 bases between them. Germline CDR1 reads MRHNA; CDR2 reads SNTAGT. CDR3 sequence: CASSDWDKRTDTQYF. CDR3 nucleotide sequence: TGTGCCAGCAGTGATTGGGACAAACGCACAGATACGCAGTATTTT.

This chain links TRBV7-3 with TRBJ2-5; 10 bases are shared with TRBD2. The CDR3 is made up of 16 amino acids. Germline V gene data show CDR1 as SGHTA and CDR2 as FQGTGA. With 3 bases clipped from V and 4 bases from J, the junction kept 8 bases outside the gene matches. Here the CDR3 reads CASSFARTSGGETQYF. The CDR3 DNA sequence: TGTGCCAGCAGCTTTGCCCGGACTAGCGGCGGAGAGACCCAGTACTTC.

This chain joins TRBV5-6 and TRBJ2-1, with D unresolved. Germline V gene lookup returns CDR1 SGHDT and CDR2 YYEEEE. Trimming shortened V by 6 bases and J by 7 bases, and 14 bases separated the two germline ends. The CDR3 totals 13 residues. This chain's CDR3 is CASTDLTKNEQFF. CDR3 nucleotides: TGTGCCAGCACGGATTTAACTAAGAATGAGCAGTTCTTC.

The genes are TRBV6-4 and TRBJ2-1, with TRBD2 matching over 11 bases. The CDR3 covers 19 residues. J lost 2 bases, V lost 2 bases, and 11 bases had no gene match. From germline, CDR1 is MRHNA and CDR2 SNTAGT. The CDR3 loop reads CASSDPTTSGSPAYNEQFF. The CDR3 DNA reads as TGTGCCAGCAGTGACCCGACTACTAGCGGGAGTCCGGCCTACAATGAGCAGTTCTTC.